The clone carrying this T cell receptor beta chain has a single count. The antigen is undetermined. J gave up 5 bases and V 7 bases, and 8 bases lay outside the gene matches. Germline CDR1 SNHLY, CDR2 FYNNEI. The CDR3 spans 14 residues. Isolated RNA was reverse transcribed in full, so expressed TCRB transcripts were sequenced. Only in-frame clones appear in the TCRdb table, and some are missing; sequencing was by immunoSEQ multiplex PCR. This table has under 400,000 clones, around 19% appearing once. This record comes from a study of beta chain features in type 1 diabetes. Every donor had blood drawn once into heparin, roughly 110 mL on average. Study-wide points: At VDJ recombination sites, type 1 diabetes patients had fewer insertions and more deleted nucleotides. Shorter TCRB CDR3s, moderately but significantly so, marked every one of the four CD4+ subsets in Type 1 diabetes patients.

The rearrangement links TRBV2 to TRBJ2-1, with TRBD1 matching 7 bases. This sequence was found in a woman aged 18-29 years in good health. The sample comprised naive CD4+ T cells from blood. The CDR3 is CASTVGTANNEQFF. The CDR3 region has the DNA TGTGCCAGCACGGTGGGGACAGCAAACAATGAGCAGTTCTTC.